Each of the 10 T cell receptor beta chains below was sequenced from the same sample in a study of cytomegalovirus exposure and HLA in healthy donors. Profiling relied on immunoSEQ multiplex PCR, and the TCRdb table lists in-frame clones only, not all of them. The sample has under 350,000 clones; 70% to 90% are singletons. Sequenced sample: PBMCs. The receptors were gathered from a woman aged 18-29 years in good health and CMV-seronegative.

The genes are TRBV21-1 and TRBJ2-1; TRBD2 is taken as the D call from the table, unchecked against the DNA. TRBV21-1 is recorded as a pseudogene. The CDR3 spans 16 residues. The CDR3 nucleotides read TGTGCCAGTAGGCGACTAGCGGGGAGCTCCTACAATGAGCAGTTCTTC. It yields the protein CASRRLAGSSYNEQFF.

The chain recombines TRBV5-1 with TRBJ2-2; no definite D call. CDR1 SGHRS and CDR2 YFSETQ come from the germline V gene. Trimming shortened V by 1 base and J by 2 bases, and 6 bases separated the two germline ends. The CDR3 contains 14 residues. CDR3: CASSLSVNTGELFF. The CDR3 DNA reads TGCGCCAGCAGCTTGTCGGTTAACACCGGGGAGCTGTTTTTT. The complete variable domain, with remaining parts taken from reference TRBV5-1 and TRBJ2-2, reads KAGVTQTPRYLIKTRGQQVTLSCSPISGHRSVSWYQQTPGQGLQFLFEYFSETQRNKGNFPGRFSGRQFSNSRSEMNVSTLELGDSALYLCASSLSVNTGELFFGEGSRLTVL.

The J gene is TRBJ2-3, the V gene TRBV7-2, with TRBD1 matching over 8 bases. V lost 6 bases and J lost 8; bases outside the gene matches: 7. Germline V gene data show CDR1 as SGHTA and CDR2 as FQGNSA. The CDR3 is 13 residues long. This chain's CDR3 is CASSPDGQGTQYF. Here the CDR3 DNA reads TGTGCCAGCAGTCCCGACGGACAGGGTACGCAGTATTTT.

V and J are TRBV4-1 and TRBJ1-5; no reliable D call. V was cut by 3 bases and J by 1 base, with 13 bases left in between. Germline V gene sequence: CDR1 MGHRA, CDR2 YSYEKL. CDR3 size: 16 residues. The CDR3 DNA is TGCGCCAGCAGCCACCTTCTAAGAGGGAGCAATCAGCCCCAGCATTTT. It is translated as CASSHLLRGSNQPQHF.

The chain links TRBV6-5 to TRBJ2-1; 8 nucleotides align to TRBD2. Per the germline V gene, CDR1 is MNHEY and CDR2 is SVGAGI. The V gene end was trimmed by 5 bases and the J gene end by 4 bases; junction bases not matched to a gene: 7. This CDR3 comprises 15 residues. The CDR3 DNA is TGTGCCAGCAGTGCTTCGGGGGGGTTTTACAATGAGCAGTTCTTC. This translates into CASSASGGFYNEQFF.

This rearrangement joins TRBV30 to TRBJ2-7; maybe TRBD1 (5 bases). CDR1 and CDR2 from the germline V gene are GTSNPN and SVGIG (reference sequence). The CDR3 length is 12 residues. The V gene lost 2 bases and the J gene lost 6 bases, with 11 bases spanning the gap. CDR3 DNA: TGTGCCTGGAGTAGGGTAGGGGTCGAGCAGTACTTC. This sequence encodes CAWSRVGVEQYF.

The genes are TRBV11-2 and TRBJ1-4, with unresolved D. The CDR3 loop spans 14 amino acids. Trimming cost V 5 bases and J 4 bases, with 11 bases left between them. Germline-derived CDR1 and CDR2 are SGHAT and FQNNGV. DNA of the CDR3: TGTGCCAGCAGCCCTTGGGCTCTTAATGAAAAACTGTTTTTT. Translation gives CASSPWALNEKLFF.

This CDR3 is CASSQNPMTGVAGNTIYF. DNA for the CDR3: TGTGCCAGCAGTCAGAACCCGATGACAGGGGTGGCTGGAAACACCATATATTTT. The J gene is TRBJ1-3, the V gene TRBV28; 8 positions agree with TRBD1. Germline V CDR1 and CDR2: MDHEN, SYDVKM. This CDR3 spans 18 amino acids. The V gene end was trimmed by 5 bases and the J gene end by 2 bases; junction bases not matched to a gene: 14.

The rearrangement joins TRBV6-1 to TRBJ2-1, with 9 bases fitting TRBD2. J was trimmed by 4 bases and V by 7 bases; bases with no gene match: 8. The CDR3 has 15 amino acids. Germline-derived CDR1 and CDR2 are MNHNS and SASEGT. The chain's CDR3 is CASNRASGTYNEQFF. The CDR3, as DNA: TGTGCCAGCAATCGGGCTAGCGGGACGTACAATGAGCAGTTCTTC.

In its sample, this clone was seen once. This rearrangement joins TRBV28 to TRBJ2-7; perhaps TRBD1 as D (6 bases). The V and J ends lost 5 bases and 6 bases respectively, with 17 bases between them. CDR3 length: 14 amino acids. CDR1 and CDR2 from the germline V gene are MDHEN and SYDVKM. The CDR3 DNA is TGTGCCAGCAGTCCATTTATAACAGGGATCGAGCAGTACTTC. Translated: CASSPFITGIEQYF.